The clone carrying this TCR beta chain was seen a handful of times. Its specificity is not known. This sample is part of a study of CD8 T cells in ankylosing spondylitis. Study-wide results and limits: Typical of ankylosing spondylitis blood, it appeared, was a TCR beta motif of eight highly homologous variants. As reported, disease-linked clones showed significant enrichment in matched ankylosing spondylitis synovial fluid.

Germline V gene data show CDR1 as SGHDT and CDR2 as YYEEEE. The V and J ends lost 0 bases and 6 bases, in that order; junction bases with no gene match: 7. This CDR3 region has 16 residues. Making use of molecular barcodes, quantitative 5'-RACE generated TCR beta libraries. TCRdb recomputed calls from the 5' RACE reads with MiXCR, one row per CDR3 protein. The top ten hold less than 9.5% of the sample, which has about 260,000 distinct CDR3 sequences, 20% seen once. Sequenced material: blood, either unsorted or a sorted T cell fraction (not recorded which). The receptor comes from a male donor with ankylosing spondylitis or in good health (not recorded which). The chain uses TRBV5-6 and TRBJ2-2; TRBD1 aligns across 8 bases. The CDR3 protein is CASSLASGGDAGELFF. DNA of the CDR3: TGTGCCAGCAGCTTGGCCTCAGGGGGCGATGCCGGGGAGCTGTTTTTT. Variable domain in full (rest from reference TRBV5-6 and TRBJ2-2): DAGVTQSPTHLIKTRGQQVTLRCSPKSGHDTVSWYQQALGQGPQFIFQYYEEEERQRGNFPDRFSGHQFPNYSSELNVNALLLGDSALYLCASSLASGGDAGELFFGEGSRLTVL.